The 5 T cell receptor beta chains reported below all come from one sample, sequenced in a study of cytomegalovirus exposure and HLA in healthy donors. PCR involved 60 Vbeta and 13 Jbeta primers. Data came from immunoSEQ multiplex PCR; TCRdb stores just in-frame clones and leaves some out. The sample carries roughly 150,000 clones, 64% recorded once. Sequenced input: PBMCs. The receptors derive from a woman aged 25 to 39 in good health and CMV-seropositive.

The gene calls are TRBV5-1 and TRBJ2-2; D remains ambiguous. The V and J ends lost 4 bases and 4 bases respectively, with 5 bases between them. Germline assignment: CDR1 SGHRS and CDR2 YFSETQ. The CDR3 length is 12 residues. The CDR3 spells CASSPFTGELFF. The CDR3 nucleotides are TGCGCCAGCAGCCCCTTCACCGGGGAGCTGTTTTTT.

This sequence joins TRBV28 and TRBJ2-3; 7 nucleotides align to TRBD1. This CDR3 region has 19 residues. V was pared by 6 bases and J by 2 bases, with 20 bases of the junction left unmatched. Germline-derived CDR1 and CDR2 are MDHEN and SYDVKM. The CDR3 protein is CASSLNPTGPSYFTDTQYF. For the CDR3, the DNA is TGTGCCAGCAGCCTCAACCCGACAGGGCCTTCTTACTTCACAGATACGCAGTATTTT.

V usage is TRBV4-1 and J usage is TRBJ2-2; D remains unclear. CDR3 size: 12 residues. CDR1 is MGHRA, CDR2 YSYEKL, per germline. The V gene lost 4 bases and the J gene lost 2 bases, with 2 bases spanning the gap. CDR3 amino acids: CASSLNTGELFF. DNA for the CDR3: TGCGCCAGCAGCCTAAACACCGGGGAGCTGTTTTTT.

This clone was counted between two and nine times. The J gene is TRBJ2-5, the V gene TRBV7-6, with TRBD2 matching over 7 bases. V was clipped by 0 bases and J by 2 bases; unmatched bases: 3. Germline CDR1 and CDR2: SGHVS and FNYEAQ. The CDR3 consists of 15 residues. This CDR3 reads CASSLANGRQETQYF. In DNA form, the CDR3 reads TGTGCCAGCAGCTTAGCGAACGGGAGGCAAGAGACCCAGTACTTC. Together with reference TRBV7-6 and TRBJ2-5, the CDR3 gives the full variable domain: GAGVSQSPRYKVTKRGQDVALRCDPISGHVSLYWYRQALGQGPEFLTYFNYEAQQDKSGLPNDRFSAERPEGSISTLTIQRTEQRDSAMYRCASSLANGRQETQYFGPGTRLLVL.

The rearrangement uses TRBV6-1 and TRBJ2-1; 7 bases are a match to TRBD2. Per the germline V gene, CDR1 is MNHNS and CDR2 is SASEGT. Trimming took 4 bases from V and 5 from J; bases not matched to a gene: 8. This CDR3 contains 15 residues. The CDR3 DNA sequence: TGTGCCAGCAGTGTTGGTTCTAGCGGCAACAATGAGCAGTTCTTC. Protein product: CASSVGSSGNNEQFF.